Presented here are 22 T cell receptor beta chains from one specimen sequenced in a study of blood T cell repertoires in COVID-19. TCRdb keeps only in-frame clones here, not all; method: immunoSEQ multiplex PCR. Of fewer than 350,000 clones in the sample, around 90% were seen once. Material: PBMCs or T cells enriched from blood (not recorded which). The source of these receptors is a woman aged 40 to 55 who had recovered from COVID-19.

This clone showed up just once. The rearrangement links TRBV5-1 to TRBJ1-2, with D perhaps matching TRBD1 (5 bases). Trimming pared 0 bases from V and 1 base from J, leaving 7 bases between. CDR1 and CDR2 from the germline V gene are SGHRS and YFSETQ. The CDR3 is 14 residues long. The CDR3 loop reads CASSLAQDNYGYTF. The CDR3 bases are TGCGCCAGCAGCTTGGCACAGGATAACTATGGCTACACCTTC.

This chain joins TRBV11-2 and TRBJ1-1, with D possibly matching TRBD1 (5 bases). The CDR3 is 14 residues long. Trimming took off 3 bases at V and 4 bases at J, with 12 bases between the two ends. The germline gives CDR1 SGHAT, CDR2 FQNNGV. CDR3 protein: CASSFGSRGTEAFF. CDR3 nucleotide sequence: TGTGCCAGCAGCTTTGGCTCTAGGGGCACTGAAGCTTTCTTT.

In its sample, this clone was seen once. The gene calls are TRBV18 and TRBJ2-7; 8 nucleotides match TRBD1. CDR3 size: 15 residues. Unmatched junction bases numbered 5, after V lost 4 bases and J lost 0 bases. The V gene's germline CDR1 is KGHSH and CDR2 LQKENI. The CDR3 loop is CASSQGQDRSYEQYF. The CDR3 DNA reads TGTGCCAGCTCACAGGGACAGGACCGCTCCTACGAGCAGTACTTC.

This sequence joins TRBV7-3 and TRBJ2-7, with TRBD1 matching 8 bases. The CDR3 sequence is 14 residues long. Germline V gene data show CDR1 as SGHTA and CDR2 as FQGTGA. Trimming at V came to 8 bases and at J to 0 bases, leaving 6 bases not matched to a gene. The CDR3 region is CASRPQGASYEQYF. In nucleotides, the CDR3 is TGTGCCAGCCGTCCCCAGGGGGCCTCCTACGAGCAGTACTTC.

V and J are TRBV9 and TRBJ2-1; 11 bases agree with TRBD2. The CDR3 is 15 amino acids. Germline CDR1 reads SGDLS; CDR2 reads YYNGEE. With V trimmed by 2 bases and J by 5 bases, 3 bases remained unmatched. The CDR3 nucleotides read TGTGCCAGCAGCGTGACTAGCGGGACGAACAATGAGCAGTTCTTC. It specifies CASSVTSGTNNEQFF.

This clone was seen a handful of times. The rearrangement uses TRBV7-8 and TRBJ2-7; 7 bases line up with TRBD1. The CDR3 extends over 13 amino acids. V lost 5 bases and J lost 7; bases outside the gene matches: 8. Looked up from germline, CDR1 is SGHVS and CDR2 is FQNEAQ. The CDR3 loop is CASSPGTEGEQYF. The CDR3 nucleotides read TGTGCCAGCAGCCCTGGGACAGAGGGTGAGCAGTACTTC.

The table lists this clone with a count of one. The chain combines TRBV24-1 with TRBJ1-2; D possibly corresponds to TRBD1 (5 bases). V was cut by 5 bases and J by 6 bases, with 9 bases left in between. Per germline, CDR1 KGHDR and CDR2 SFDVKD. This CDR3 has 12 amino acids. CDR3 DNA sequence: TGTGCCACCAGTGCGCAGGGTGATGGCTACACCTTC. It specifies CATSAQGDGYTF.

This clone was observed a single time. The chain joins TRBV4-1 to TRBJ1-1; D may be TRBD1 (6 bases). This CDR3 is 16 amino acids long. Germline V gene lookup returns CDR1 MGHRA and CDR2 YSYEKL. Deletions cut 6 bases from V and 3 bases from J, with 20 bases between. CDR3 DNA sequence: TGCGCCAGCAGTAGCCAGGGCCGGACAGCCTACACTGAAGCTTTCTTT. Translation: CASSSQGRTAYTEAFF.

V usage is TRBV27 and J usage is TRBJ2-7, with TRBD1 identical over 7 bases. The CDR3 length is 13 residues. Looked up from germline, CDR1 is MNHEY and CDR2 is SMNVEV (reference sequence). Trimming at V came to 6 bases and at J to 6 bases, leaving 8 bases not matched to a gene. The CDR3 nucleotides read TGTGCCAGCAGGAGGACAGGACGGGGCGAGCAGTACTTC. Translation gives CASRRTGRGEQYF.

This clone was counted between two and nine times. J is TRBJ2-7 and V is TRBV4-3; 8 bases line up with TRBD2. Germline loops: CDR1 LGHNA, CDR2 YSLEER. Trimming cost V 8 bases and J 1 base; bases outside gene matches: 10. The CDR3 extends over 15 amino acids. CDR3 coding DNA: TGCGCCAGCGTGGCGGGTAGCGGGGATTCCTACGAGCAGTACTTC. This encodes CASVAGSGDSYEQYF.

Only one count was recorded for this clone. V usage is TRBV7-8 and J usage is TRBJ2-7, with TRBD2 matching over 7 bases. Germline loops: CDR1 SGHVS, CDR2 FQNEAQ. The CDR3 covers 15 residues. V shed 0 bases and J 0 bases; nucleotides not matched to a gene: 2. The CDR3 protein is CASSLAGGSSYEQYF. The DNA of the CDR3 is TGTGCCAGCAGCTTAGCGGGGGGGAGCTCCTACGAGCAGTACTTC.

As to this clone: An end of the junction does not agree with germline; a read error may underlie this. The genes are TRBV7-7 and TRBJ2-5, with 7 bases fitting TRBD1. The CDR3 runs 13 residues. Germline values: CDR1 SSHAT, CDR2 FNYEAQ (reference sequence). Here the CDR3 reads CASSPDRVETQYF. The DNA for the CDR3 is TGTGCTAGCAGCCCCGACAGGGTCGAGACCCAGTACTTC.

V gene TRBV11-2 combines with J gene TRBJ2-7; 9 nucleotides match TRBD1. This CDR3 spans 16 amino acids. The germline gives CDR1 SGHAT, CDR2 FQNNGV. Unmatched junction bases numbered 13, after V lost 6 bases and J lost 4 bases. Here the CDR3 reads CASRKPGTGKRYEQYF. As DNA, the CDR3 is TGTGCCAGCAGGAAGCCCGGGACAGGGAAAAGGTACGAGCAGTACTTC.

The V gene is TRBV13, the J gene TRBJ2-5; 7 bases map to TRBD1. This CDR3 spans 15 amino acids. Trimming removed 4 bases from V and 4 bases from J; junction bases left unmatched: 9. CDR1 and CDR2 (germline): PRHDT, FYEKMQ (reference sequence). CDR3 region: CASSSPERGRETQYF. CDR3 DNA: TGTGCCAGCAGCTCACCGGAGAGGGGGCGAGAGACCCAGTACTTC. The entire variable domain, with the rest obtained from reference TRBV13 and TRBJ2-5, is as follows: AAGVIQSPRHLIKEKRETATLKCYPIPRHDTVYWYQQGPGQDPQFLISFYEKMQSDKGSIPDRFSAQQFSDYHSELNMSSLELGDSALYFCASSSPERGRETQYFGPGTRLLVL.

The chain employs TRBV9 and TRBJ2-7, with TRBD2 identical over 13 bases. The germline CDR1 and CDR2 sequences are SGDLS and YYNGEE. CDR3 length: 15 amino acids. V shed 3 bases and J 5 bases; nucleotides not matched to a gene: 5. This CDR3 reads CASSATSGGAHEQYF. Here the CDR3 DNA reads TGTGCCAGCAGCGCAACTAGCGGGGGGGCCCACGAGCAGTACTTC.

The chain recombines TRBV19 with TRBJ1-4; D is ambiguous. From germline, CDR1 is LNHDA and CDR2 SQIVND (reference sequence). CDR3 length equals 14 residues. The V end was cut by 3 bases, the J end by 2 bases, with 7 bases between. Written as DNA, the CDR3 is TGTGCCAGTAGTATGTCGGGGACTAATGAAAAACTGTTTTTT. Its translation: CASSMSGTNEKLFF.

The chain is built from TRBV27 and TRBJ1-1; D not certain. Germline V gives CDR1 MNHEY, CDR2 SMNVEV (reference sequence). The V gene lost 4 bases and the J gene lost 8 bases, with 23 bases spanning the gap. The CDR3 sequence is 16 residues long. In DNA form, the CDR3 reads TGTGCCAGCAGTTCCTTCATCTCAGGCCCTTGGGAGGAAGCTTTCTTT. It translates to CASSSFISGPWEEAFF.

The rearrangement uses TRBV29-1 and TRBJ2-3; 8 bases are a match to TRBD2. CDR1 and CDR2 (germline): SQVTM, ANQGSEA. The CDR3 is made up of 14 amino acids. Germline trimming cut 8 bases from V and 4 bases from J; bases unmatched to any gene: 11. Here the CDR3 reads CSPRPGGPPDTQYF. DNA for the CDR3: TGCAGCCCCCGGCCGGGAGGGCCGCCAGATACGCAGTATTTT.

The genes are TRBV7-2 and TRBJ2-1, with TRBD1 matching over 7 bases. CDR1 is SGHTA and CDR2 is FQGNSA in the germline V gene. CDR3 size: 18 residues. Unmatched junction bases numbered 19, after V lost 4 bases and J lost 7 bases. CDR3 coding DNA: TGTGCCAGCAGCTCCAGACGGGGCTCGAGGGGGCTTGCGAATGAGCAGTTCTTC. This gives the protein CASSSRRGSRGLANEQFF. Full variable domain (remainder filled in from reference TRBV7-2 and TRBJ2-1): GAGVSQSPSNKVTEKGKDVELRCDPISGHTALYWYRQSLGQGLEFLIYFQGNSAPDKSGLPSDRFSAERTGGSVSTLTIQRTQQEDSAVYLCASSSRRGSRGLANEQFFGPGTRLTVL.

V is TRBV4-3 and J is TRBJ2-3; 9 bases fit TRBD2. CDR3 length: 16 residues. Germline lookup yields CDR1 LGHNA and CDR2 YSLEER. The V segment lost 0 bases and the J segment 6 bases; nucleotides outside the gene matches: 7. The DNA for the CDR3 is TGCGCCAGCAGCCAAGATGGTGCGGGAGGGCCGGATACGCAGTATTTT. Its translation is CASSQDGAGGPDTQYF.

The rearrangement uses TRBV9 and TRBJ2-1; 7 bases are a match to TRBD2. V trimming: 4 bases; J trimming: 2 bases; junction bases outside the gene matches: 9. Per the germline V gene, CDR1 is SGDLS and CDR2 is YYNGEE. CDR3 length equals 16 residues. CDR3 loop: CASSPSAGLAYNEQFF. In nucleotides, the CDR3 is TGTGCCAGCAGCCCCAGTGCCGGACTAGCCTACAATGAGCAGTTCTTC.

In DNA, the CDR3 is TGTGCCAGCACCCACGGGGCAGGGGATGGCTACACCTTC. Amino acids: CASTHGAGDGYTF. The chain combines TRBV16 with TRBJ1-2; possible D gene TRBD1, 6 bases. Germline loops: CDR1 KGHSY, CDR2 FQNENV. There are 13 residues in the CDR3. Trimming removed 7 bases at V and 6 bases at J, with 15 bases between.